This TCR beta chain was identified during a study of T cells after posttransplantation cyclophosphamide. Study results and caveats: After PTCy, TRB diversity resembled that of CNI/methotrexate controls. TRB overlap between skin or GI tissue T cells and blood was limited. Later blood repertoires were often dominated by clones from the donor CD8+ memory compartment.

A note on this clone: Its antigen is as yet unknown.

Method: immunoSEQ multiplex PCR; TCRdb's copy keeps in-frame clones and lacks some. This sample has 30,000 to 45,000 clones; roughly 78% occur once, and the top ten carry 7.5% to 9.5%. The germline V gene has CDR1 SGHVS and CDR2 FQNEAQ. V dropped 2 bases and J dropped 0 bases, with 14 bases sitting between them. This CDR3 contains 17 residues. Treatment was busulfan-fludarabine conditioning, a marrow graft, and cyclophosphamide on days +3 and +4. The rearrangement joins TRBV7-8 to TRBJ2-1, with D perhaps TRBD1 (5 bases). The sample in question was CD4+ T cells sorted from blood, obtained 1,900 to 2,000 days after a stem cell transplant with posttransplant cyclophosphamide. The source of this sequence is a female patient in her 40s who received an allogeneic stem cell transplant from a related donor, was CMV-positive, and had no GVHD. Part of the T cell pool may stem from the graft donor. This chain's CDR3 is CASSLIVGVGSYNEQFF. CDR3 in DNA: TGTGCCAGCAGCTTAATCGTAGGGGTGGGCTCCTACAATGAGCAGTTCTTC.